The 20 T cell receptor beta chains below all came from one sample that was sequenced in a study of identical twins. Via MiXCR, TCRdb re-called the 5' RACE reads, giving one row per CDR3 protein. The data hold 240,000 or so distinct CDR3 sequences, with roughly 13% observed a single time. These data also formed part of another study, on yellow fever vaccine responses in identical twins.

The sample taken for sequencing was memory (CD45RO+) T cells sorted from blood. Receptors were obtained from a woman under 30 in good health.

This chain joins TRBV6-5 and TRBJ1-1; TRBD1 is a possible D gene (6 bases). This CDR3 spans 15 amino acids. Trimming removed 2 bases at V and 3 bases at J, with 13 bases between. The germline gives CDR1 MNHEY, CDR2 SVGAGI. The CDR3 loop is CASSYPSGADTEAFF. For the CDR3, the DNA is TGTGCCAGCAGTTACCCCTCGGGGGCAGACACTGAAGCTTTCTTT.

This clonotype was observed a few times. V is TRBV20-1 and J is TRBJ2-7; 9 bases align to TRBD1. The CDR3 is 14 residues long. Trimming cost V 4 bases and J 3 bases; bases outside gene matches: 7. Germline-derived CDR1 and CDR2 are DFQATT and SNEGSKA (reference sequence). CDR3 bases: TGCAGTGCTACCTCGGCGACAGGGGGCTACGAGCAGTACTTC. This codes for CSATSATGGYEQYF.

This clonotype has only a few counts. This rearrangement joins TRBV10-3 to TRBJ2-2, with D perhaps matching TRBD2 (6 bases). Trimming pared 2 bases from V and 6 bases from J, leaving 19 bases between. CDR3 size: 17 residues. Germline CDR1 ENHRY, CDR2 SYGVKD. The CDR3 is CAISEPGPQGGSGELFF. As DNA, the CDR3 is TGTGCCATCAGTGAGCCGGGACCTCAGGGAGGATCCGGGGAGCTGTTTTTT.

This clonotype has more than one count but fewer than ten. The genes are TRBV7-2 and TRBJ2-5; perhaps TRBD2 as D (5 bases). Germline values: CDR1 SGHTA, CDR2 FQGNSA. The CDR3 covers 14 residues. The V and J ends lost 4 bases and 4 bases respectively, with 13 bases between them. This CDR3 is CASSSTKAGETQYF. The CDR3 DNA is TGTGCCAGCAGCTCCACCAAGGCGGGAGAGACCCAGTACTTC.

The chain has TRBV28 and TRBJ2-6; no clear D gene. Germline CDR1 reads MDHEN; CDR2 reads SYDVKM. CDR3 length equals 15 residues. V was shortened by 2 bases and J by 1 base, with 6 bases between the two germline ends. CDR3 sequence reads: CASSLVPSGANVLTF. In DNA, the CDR3 is TGTGCCAGCAGTTTAGTCCCTTCTGGGGCCAACGTCCTGACTTTC.

This clonotype was seen a few times. The chain recombines TRBV7-9 with TRBJ1-2, with D hard to call. Per germline, CDR1 SEHNR and CDR2 FQNEAQ (reference sequence). V lost 3 bases and J lost 4, with 12 bases in between. This CDR3 has 14 residues. The CDR3 DNA follows: TGTGCCAGCAGCTTGGACGGCCGGAGCTATGGCTACACCTTC. Its translation: CASSLDGRSYGYTF.

This clonotype turned up a few times. This chain connects TRBV4-3 to TRBJ2-3; maybe TRBD2 (6 bases). The CDR3 totals 15 residues. V was shortened by 8 bases and J by 0 bases, with 15 bases between the two germline ends. Looked up from germline, CDR1 is LGHNA and CDR2 is YSLEER. CDR3 nucleotides: TGCGCCAGCCGCCGGGGTAGCGGTAGCACAGATACGCAGTATTTT. The encoded protein is CASRRGSGSTDTQYF.

This clonotype has a count of ten or more. The V gene is TRBV14, the J gene TRBJ2-1; D uncertain. V gave up 2 bases and J gave up 2 bases, with 4 bases separating them. The CDR3 covers 13 residues. The germline V gene encodes CDR1 SGHDN and CDR2 FVKESK. The CDR3: CASSQRAYNEQFF. The CDR3 nucleotides read TGTGCCAGCAGCCAACGGGCCTACAATGAGCAGTTCTTC.

Ten or more counts support this clonotype. The V gene is TRBV24-1, the J gene TRBJ2-2; D gene unclear. Trimming removed 5 bases from V and 5 bases from J, with 8 bases in between. Germline V gives CDR1 KGHDR, CDR2 SFDVKD. The CDR3 consists of 13 residues. In DNA form, the CDR3 reads TGTGCCACCAGTGGCTCGTCGACCGGGGAGCTGTTTTTT. It specifies CATSGSSTGELFF.

The chain joins TRBV3-1 to TRBJ2-5; 10 bases align to TRBD2. The junction had 6 bases not matched to a gene; V was cut back by 3 bases and J by 5 bases. Per germline, CDR1 LGHDT and CDR2 YNNKEL (reference sequence). This CDR3 spans 15 amino acids. CDR3 amino acids: CASSQPSGSLETQYF. The CDR3 DNA reads TGTGCCAGCAGCCAGCCTAGCGGGAGCCTGGAGACCCAGTACTTC.

The chain uses TRBV28 and TRBJ1-1; D unresolved. The germline V gene encodes CDR1 MDHEN and CDR2 SYDVKM. The CDR3 sequence is 16 residues long. V was clipped by 3 bases and J by 2 bases, with 16 bases between them. CDR3 sequence (DNA): TGTGCCAGCAGTTTGGTGCAGGCTTCCTTAAACACTGAAGCTTTCTTT. This codes for CASSLVQASLNTEAFF.

V and J are TRBV28 and TRBJ2-1, with 9 bases matching TRBD2. This CDR3 comprises 17 residues. J gave up 4 bases and V 4 bases, and 11 bases lay outside the gene matches. Germline V gene data show CDR1 as MDHEN and CDR2 as SYDVKM. The CDR3 loop reads CASSSYRSGGSYNEQFF. The CDR3 nucleotides read TGTGCCAGCAGTTCCTACCGAAGCGGGGGGTCGTACAATGAGCAGTTCTTC.

This chain links TRBV7-2 with TRBJ2-3; weak D call: TRBD2 (6 bases). Germline V gives CDR1 SGHTA, CDR2 FQGNSA. The CDR3 totals 14 residues. V was pared by 1 base and J by 11 bases, with 16 bases between. CDR3 in amino acids: CASSLGAWGVQQYF. The CDR3 nucleotides read TGTGCCAGCAGCTTAGGAGCCTGGGGGGTTCAGCAGTATTTT.

This chain links TRBV3-1 with TRBJ2-2; 16 bases are shared with TRBD2. Losses at the gene ends were 4 bases for V and 5 bases for J; bases not matched to a gene: 16. Germline V CDR1 and CDR2: LGHDT, YNNKEL (reference sequence). This CDR3 spans 21 amino acids. The CDR3 here is CASSRNPPGLAGGFTTGELFF. In nucleotides, the CDR3 is TGTGCCAGCAGCCGAAACCCTCCGGGACTAGCGGGAGGGTTCACAACCGGGGAGCTGTTTTTT.

This clonotype has at least ten counts. J is TRBJ2-1 and V is TRBV18, with 8 nucleotides matching TRBD1. Germline CDR1 is KGHSH and CDR2 is LQKENI. V shed 4 bases, J shed 6 bases, and the junction held 8 bases outside the gene matches. The CDR3 is 15 amino acids. The CDR3 here is CASSLRQGKVNEQFF. The CDR3 bases are TGTGCCAGCTCACTCAGACAGGGGAAGGTCAATGAGCAGTTCTTC.

This chain joins TRBV27 and TRBJ2-3; tentatively, D is TRBD2 (5 bases). Germline CDR1 is MNHEY and CDR2 is SMNVEV (reference sequence). V lost 6 bases to trimming and J lost 0 bases, with 13 bases between them. The CDR3 has 15 residues. CDR3 nucleotides: TGTGCCAGCAGCCACACTAGATCAAGCACAGATACGCAGTATTTT. The encoded protein is CASSHTRSSTDTQYF.

The chain uses TRBV11-1 and TRBJ2-7; weak D call: TRBD1 (6 bases). Germline V gene data show CDR1 as SGHAT and CDR2 as FQDESV (reference sequence). CDR3 length equals 14 residues. Trimming removed 0 bases at V and 3 bases at J, with 9 bases between. The CDR3 nucleotides are TGTGCCAGCAGCTTAGCCCAACAGGGCTACGAGCAGTACTTC. Amino acids: CASSLAQQGYEQYF.

This clonotype has ten or more counts. This chain uses TRBV12-3 or TRBV12-4 with TRBJ2-3, with D perhaps matching TRBD2 (5 bases). The V gene lost 6 bases and the J gene lost 4 bases, with 17 bases spanning the gap. The CDR3 has 15 residues. In nucleotides, the CDR3 is TGTGCCAGCAGGGGAACTGGGCGGAGGCCAGATACGCAGTATTTT. It codes for CASRGTGRRPDTQYF.

The chain is built from TRBV9 and TRBJ2-5, with 9 positions matching TRBD2. This CDR3 is built from 16 residues. Trimming took 2 bases from V and 1 from J; bases not matched to a gene: 6. Germline CDR1 and CDR2: SGDLS and YYNGEE. DNA of the CDR3: TGTGCCAGCAGCGTGGGGACTAGCCTAACCCAAGAGACCCAGTACTTC. Translating gives CASSVGTSLTQETQYF.

This clonotype was recorded a few times. The chain links TRBV20-1 to TRBJ1-1, with 8 bases aligning to TRBD1. The germline CDR1 and CDR2 sequences are DFQATT and SNEGSKA (reference sequence). The CDR3 is 16 residues long. Trimming removed 3 bases from V and 0 bases from J; junction bases left unmatched: 9. The CDR3 region is CSASRNRGGMNTEAFF. The DNA for the CDR3 is TGCAGTGCTAGCAGAAACAGGGGGGGGATGAACACTGAAGCTTTCTTT.